This T cell receptor (beta chain) stems from a study of blood T cell repertoires in COVID-19. This clone was seen only a few times. This table comes from immunoSEQ multiplex PCR, and its TCRdb copy is limited to in-frame clones, with some not included. The data contain under 300,000 clones, around 80% of them singletons. The CDR3 contains 16 residues. V was pared by 1 base and J by 4 bases, with 6 bases of the junction left unmatched. Germline lookup yields CDR1 SGHRS and CDR2 YFSETQ. This clonotype was obtained from a woman in her late teens or twenties with acute or convalescent COVID-19. Sequencing was carried out using peripheral blood. V usage is TRBV5-1 and J usage is TRBJ2-5; 11 nucleotides agree with TRBD2. CDR3 region: CASSLPKLAGVETQYF. CDR3 nucleotides: TGCGCCAGCAGCTTGCCAAAACTAGCGGGAGTAGAGACCCAGTACTTC.